This T cell receptor (beta chain) was captured by sequencing in a study of shared clonotypes between healthy human individuals. V lost 2 bases and J lost 8, with 12 bases in between. The CDR3 consists of 14 residues. In germline, CDR1 is SGHVS, CDR2 FQNEAQ. The repertoire was sequenced with immunoSEQ multiplex PCR; TCRdb's copy has only in-frame clones and lacks some. The repertoire has 450,000 to 550,000 clones, approximately 79% of them found once; the top ten carry over 10%. The sample consisted of PBMCs. This clonotype was obtained from a woman aged 40 to 55 in good health. Some clones in this sample may be carry-over from other donors' samples. The chain recombines TRBV7-8 with TRBJ1-4; tentatively, D is TRBD1 (6 bases). CDR3 in DNA: TGTGCCAGCAGCTTATGGGGGCGATACGAAAAACTGTTTTTT. Its translation is CASSLWGRYEKLFF.